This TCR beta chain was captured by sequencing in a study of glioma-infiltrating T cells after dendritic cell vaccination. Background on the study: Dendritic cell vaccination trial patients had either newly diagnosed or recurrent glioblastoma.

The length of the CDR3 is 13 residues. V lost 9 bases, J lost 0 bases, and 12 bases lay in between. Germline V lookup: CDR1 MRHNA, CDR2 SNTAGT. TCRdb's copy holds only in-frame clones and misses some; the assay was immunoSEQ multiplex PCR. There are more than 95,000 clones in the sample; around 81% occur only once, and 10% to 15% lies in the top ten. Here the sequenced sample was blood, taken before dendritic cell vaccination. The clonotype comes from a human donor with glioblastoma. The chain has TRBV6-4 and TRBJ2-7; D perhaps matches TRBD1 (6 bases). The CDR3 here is CARKDRSSYEQYF. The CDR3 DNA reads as TGTGCCAGGAAAGACAGGAGCTCCTACGAGCAGTACTTC.